This T cell receptor (beta chain) was documented in a study of blood T cell repertoires in COVID-19. The wider study: Samples representing acute and convalescent COVID-19 were sourced from the United States, Italy and Spain. PBMCs, B-cell-depleted T cells, or T cells were the source of the cDNA or gDNA that made up the material.

Study processing details: Counts of nucleated cells, estimated from reference gene primer amplification, were obtained. Clones were read by immunoSEQ multiplex PCR, and TCRdb kept only the in-frame ones, dropping some. Clone size and V and J calls were adopted from that table, with D and trimming inferred from the DNA. The table lists roughly 260,000 clones, around 82% of them singletons. CDR3 size: 16 residues. V trimming: 2 bases; J trimming: 0 bases; junction bases outside the gene matches: 3. CDR1 SGHVS and CDR2 FNYEAQ come from the germline V gene. The J gene is TRBJ2-2, the V gene TRBV7-6, with TRBD1 matching over 7 bases. Sequenced sample: peripheral blood. This sequence was found in a woman aged 70-85 years with acute or convalescent COVID-19. This CDR3 reads CASSLQTGTNTGELFF. The CDR3 nucleotides are TGTGCCAGCAGCTTACAGACAGGGACGAACACCGGGGAGCTGTTTTTT.